This paragraph covers one T cell receptor (beta chain) sequence. The CDR3 extends over 15 amino acids. Germline V lookup: CDR1 LNHDA, CDR2 SQIVND (reference sequence). With 6 bases removed from V and 1 base from J, the gap between germline ends came to 16 bases. This sample was included in a study of siplizumab effects on memory and regulatory T cells. Produced via immunoSEQ multiplex PCR; TCRdb's table is partial and in-frame only. The sample shows 70,000 to 100,000 clones, over 85% of them seen only once. This clonotype was obtained from a human donor in good health. The rearrangement links TRBV19 to TRBJ2-7; maybe TRBD2 (6 bases). The specimen sequenced was CD8+ T cells sorted from blood. The CDR3 reads CASSSASDISYEQYF. DNA of the CDR3: TGTGCCAGTAGCTCGGCTAGCGACATTTCCTACGAGCAGTACTTC. The full variable domain, in which reference TRBV19 and TRBJ2-7 provide the parts outside the CDR3, is DGGITQSPKYLFRKEGQNVTLSCEQNLNHDAMYWYRQDPGQGLRLIYYSQIVNDFQKGDIAEGYSVSREKKESFPLTVTSAQKNPTAFYLCASSSASDISYEQYFGPGTRLTVT.